These 21 T cell receptor beta chains were all obtained from the same sample, sequenced in a study of cytotoxic CD8 clonotypes in ibrutinib-treated CLL (dated by TCRdb to about 2021). Receptors were amplified or captured by the immunoSEQ multiplex PCR assay. As stored in TCRdb, this immuneACCESS dataset retains in-frame rearrangements with V and J assigned. A fraction of the clones does not appear; measured against another copy, unresolved V genes explain less than half of the discrepancy, and the remainder lacks a known reason. This sample holds about 300,000 clones; 70% to 80% were observed only once. In total, the top ten clones hold 5.6% of the sample. The sample's time point label, decoded: progressive disease on ibrutinib. Sequencing used PBMCs, obtained at disease progression, from a patient treated with ibrutinib. The receptors stem from a human donor with chronic lymphocytic leukemia.

The CDR3 coding sequence is TGTGCCAGCAGCTCGACCGGGACTAGCGGCACAGATACGCAGTATTTT. Protein: CASSSTGTSGTDTQYF. This chain connects TRBV7-2 to TRBJ2-3, with 10 bases lining up with TRBD2. The junction had 5 bases not matched to a gene; V was cut back by 4 bases and J by 1 base. The CDR3 runs to 16 residues. Germline loops: CDR1 SGHTA, CDR2 FQGNSA.

This chain links TRBV11-3 with TRBJ1-1; tentative D call: TRBD1 (5 bases). There are 13 residues in the CDR3. V was shortened by 0 bases and J by 11 bases, with 13 bases between the two germline ends. Germline V gives CDR1 SGHNT, CDR2 YENEEA. CDR3 residues: CASSLDRVPGAFF. CDR3 DNA: TGTGCCAGCAGCTTAGATCGTGTCCCAGGGGCTTTCTTT. Full variable domain (remainder filled in from reference TRBV11-3 and TRBJ1-1): EAGVVQSPRYKIIEKKQPVAFWCNPISGHNTLYWYLQNLGQGPELLIRYENEEAVDDSQLPKDRFSAERLKGVDSTLKIQPAELGDSAVYLCASSLDRVPGAFFGQGTRLTVV.

The DNA for the CDR3 is TGTGCCAGCAGCTTCTTTGCCCACTCTGGGGCCAACGTCCTGACTTTC. Translating gives CASSFFAHSGANVLTF. The V and J genes are TRBV7-9 and TRBJ2-6; no firm D call. Trimming took 3 bases from V and 0 from J, leaving 9 bases between them. Germline assignment: CDR1 SEHNR and CDR2 FQNEAQ (reference sequence). The CDR3 runs to 16 residues. The full variable domain, in which reference TRBV7-9 and TRBJ2-6 provide the parts outside the CDR3, is DTGVSQNPRHKITKRGQNVTFRCDPISEHNRLYWYRQTLGQGPEFLTYFQNEAQLEKSRLLSDRFSAERPKGSFSTLEIQRTEQGDSAMYLCASSFFAHSGANVLTFGAGSRLTVL.

This clone appeared a single time. The V and J genes are TRBV27 and TRBJ1-1, with no clear D. The V gene's germline CDR1 is MNHEY and CDR2 SMNVEV (reference sequence). V gave up 4 bases and J gave up 2 bases, with 8 bases separating them. The CDR3 totals 13 residues. The CDR3 spells CASSSSANTEAFF. The CDR3 nucleotides are TGTGCCAGCAGTTCCAGCGCTAACACTGAAGCTTTCTTT.

The V call is TRBV6-1, the J call TRBJ1-5; 8 nucleotides agree with TRBD1. Germline V CDR1 and CDR2: MNHNS, SASEGT. CDR3 length: 16 amino acids. The V gene end was trimmed by 1 base and the J gene end by 4 bases; junction bases not matched to a gene: 6. The CDR3 DNA is TGTGCCAGCAGTGAAGGGGCAGGGGGCCCAAATCAGCCCCAGCATTTT. Translated, it gives CASSEGAGGPNQPQHF.

The rearrangement joins TRBV7-3 to TRBJ2-7, with a tentative D call TRBD2 (6 bases). This CDR3 spans 18 amino acids. CDR1 is SGHTA, CDR2 FQGTGA, per germline. Trimming took off 3 bases at V and 2 bases at J, with 23 bases between the two ends. The CDR3 nucleotides are TGTGCCAGCAGCTTGACCCGTCGGCCGGGACTCCTCACCTACGAGCAGTACTTC. Amino acids: CASSLTRRPGLLTYEQYF.

The V and J genes are TRBV19 and TRBJ2-2, with TRBD1 as a possible D gene (5 bases). V lost 6 bases and J lost 0, with 11 bases in between. CDR1 LNHDA and CDR2 SQIVND come from the germline V gene (reference sequence). The CDR3 covers 15 residues. DNA for the CDR3: TGTGCCAGTAGCCGACAGAGAACGAACACCGGGGAGCTGTTTTTT. This codes for CASSRQRTNTGELFF. The complete variable domain, with remaining parts taken from reference TRBV19 and TRBJ2-2, reads DGGITQSPKYLFRKEGQNVTLSCEQNLNHDAMYWYRQDPGQGLRLIYYSQIVNDFQKGDIAEGYSVSREKKESFPLTVTSAQKNPTAFYLCASSRQRTNTGELFFGEGSRLTVL.

The rearrangement joins TRBV21-1 to TRBJ2-1; the DNA was not used to check the table's D call, TRBD2. TRBV21-1 is a known pseudogene. The CDR3 spans 16 residues. CDR3 region: CASTKTSGHPYNEQFF. The CDR3 DNA sequence: TGTGCCAGCACCAAGACTAGCGGGCATCCCTACAATGAGCAGTTCTTC.

This rearrangement joins TRBV7-9 to TRBJ1-2, with a tentative D call TRBD1 (5 bases). The CDR3 is made up of 14 amino acids. Per germline, CDR1 SEHNR and CDR2 FQNEAQ (reference sequence). V was cut by 0 bases and J by 6 bases, with 11 bases left in between. CDR3 in amino acids: CASSLAIGGNGYTF. DNA of the CDR3: TGTGCCAGCAGCTTAGCGATTGGGGGAAATGGCTACACCTTC.

The chain has TRBV28 and TRBJ2-1; 11 nucleotides match TRBD2. The V gene's germline CDR1 is MDHEN and CDR2 SYDVKM. The CDR3 spans 16 residues. The trim removed 2 bases at V and 6 bases at J, leaving 6 bases unmatched. The CDR3 is CASSLGPSGRRNEQFF. The CDR3 DNA is TGTGCCAGCAGTTTAGGGCCTAGCGGGAGGCGCAATGAGCAGTTCTTC.

J is TRBJ1-6 and V is TRBV10-3; D not certain. The CDR3 sequence is 16 residues long. Trimming removed 0 bases at V and 2 bases at J, with 8 bases between. The germline V gene encodes CDR1 ENHRY and CDR2 SYGVKD. The CDR3 is CAISESWQAYNSPLHF. The DNA for the CDR3 is TGTGCCATCAGTGAGTCGTGGCAGGCCTATAATTCACCCCTCCACTTT.

The V gene is TRBV5-4, the J gene TRBJ2-2; D is uncertain. Deletions cut 4 bases from V and 0 bases from J, with 10 bases between. CDR3 size: 15 residues. Germline loops: CDR1 SGHNT, CDR2 YYREEE (reference sequence). The CDR3 DNA sequence: TGTGCCAGCAGCACGCAGACCGCGAACACCGGGGAGCTGTTTTTT. It yields the protein CASSTQTANTGELFF.

The chain combines TRBV5-4 with TRBJ2-1; D remains unclear. Trimming left V 3 bases short and J 10 bases short, with 20 bases between. Germline CDR1 and CDR2: SGHNT and YYREEE (reference sequence). CDR3 size: 15 residues. DNA for the CDR3: TGTGCCAGCAGCTCCGTTAGGGCCCCGACGAGGGAGCAGTTCTTC. Residues: CASSSVRAPTREQFF.

The V call is TRBV5-6, the J call TRBJ1-4; 9 bases map to TRBD1. V lost 1 base and J lost 5; bases outside the gene matches: 9. Germline CDR1 is SGHDT and CDR2 is YYEEEE. The CDR3 loop spans 17 amino acids. Here the CDR3 DNA reads TGTGCCAGCAGCTTGTTATTACAGGGGGCGTACAATGAAAAACTGTTTTTT. Protein: CASSLLLQGAYNEKLFF.

This clone was picked up a small number of times. This chain uses TRBV5-6 with TRBJ1-6; no firm D call. V was shortened by 4 bases and J by 19 bases, with 15 bases between the two germline ends. Germline CDR1 SGHDT, CDR2 YYEEEE. The CDR3 has 11 amino acids. The CDR3: CASSGRTSGHF. The CDR3, as DNA: TGTGCCAGCAGCGGGAGGACCTCTGGGCACTTT.

The chain joins TRBV9 to TRBJ1-1; D not certain. Trimming took 4 bases from V and 5 from J, leaving 12 bases between them. Germline CDR1 and CDR2: SGDLS and YYNGEE. The CDR3 totals 13 residues. The CDR3 region is CASSRGKGTEAFF. The CDR3 DNA follows: TGTGCCAGCAGCCGAGGGAAGGGAACTGAAGCTTTCTTT.

The V and J genes are TRBV10-3 and TRBJ1-3; possible D gene TRBD1, 5 bases. V lost 3 bases and J 8 bases, leaving 17 bases between the germline ends. Germline CDR1 and CDR2: ENHRY and SYGVKD. The CDR3 length is 15 residues. The CDR3 sequence is CAISDPGRITDTIYF. The CDR3 nucleotides read TGTGCCATCAGTGACCCGGGACGGATCACGGACACCATATATTTT.

This clone was seen a few times. The chain combines TRBV7-2 with TRBJ2-2; TRBD2 agrees at 10 bases. The CDR3 is made up of 16 amino acids. With V trimmed by 5 bases and J by 5 bases, 8 bases remained unmatched. Germline CDR1 and CDR2: SGHTA and FQGNSA. The CDR3 bases are TGTGCCAGCAGCACACCGGGACTAGCGTGGACCGGGGAGCTGTTTTTT. It codes for CASSTPGLAWTGELFF.

The rearrangement uses TRBV9 and TRBJ1-2, with 7 bases identical to TRBD1. Germline trimming cut 1 base from V and 7 bases from J; bases unmatched to any gene: 10. The CDR3 is 15 residues long. Germline-derived CDR1 and CDR2 are SGDLS and YYNGEE. This chain's CDR3 is CASSVSSTGLGGYTF. The CDR3 DNA reads as TGTGCCAGCAGCGTATCTTCGACAGGGTTGGGTGGCTACACCTTC.

The chain couples TRBV19 to TRBJ1-1; D is undetermined. Trimming shortened V by 8 bases and J by 1 base, and 11 bases separated the two germline ends. The CDR3 contains 13 residues. Germline loops: CDR1 LNHDA, CDR2 SQIVND (reference sequence). CDR3 nucleotide sequence: TGTGCCAGTCACGACACTTGGAACACTGAAGCTTTCTTT. It translates to CASHDTWNTEAFF.

The J gene is TRBJ1-1, the V gene TRBV2, with 9 bases matching TRBD1. V was pared by 10 bases and J by 4 bases, with 7 bases of the junction left unmatched. The CDR3 is made up of 13 amino acids. The germline V gene encodes CDR1 SNHLY and CDR2 FYNNEI. The CDR3 DNA reads TGTGCCACCGGGACAGGGCGGGGCACTGAAGCTTTCTTT. It specifies CATGTGRGTEAFF.